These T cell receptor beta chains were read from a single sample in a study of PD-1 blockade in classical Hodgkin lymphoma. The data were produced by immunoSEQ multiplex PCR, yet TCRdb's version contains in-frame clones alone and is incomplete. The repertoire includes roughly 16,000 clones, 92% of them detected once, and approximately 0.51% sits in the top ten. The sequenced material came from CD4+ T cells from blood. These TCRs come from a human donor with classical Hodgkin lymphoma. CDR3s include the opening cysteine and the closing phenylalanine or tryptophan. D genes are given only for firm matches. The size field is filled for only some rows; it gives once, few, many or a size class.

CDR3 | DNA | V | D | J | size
CASSQEGGAYEAFF | TGCGCCAGCAGCCAAGAGGGGGGGGCCTATGAAGCTTTCTTT | TRBV4-1 | . | TRBJ1-1 | .
CASSPGLAGGAVTDTQYF | TGTGCCAGCAGCCCGGGACTAGCGGGAGGAGCGGTGACAGATACGCAGTATTTT | TRBV5-4 | TRBD2 | TRBJ2-3 | .
CASSQGQGANINDEQYF | TGTGCCAGCAGCCAGGGACAGGGGGCGAATATTAATGACGAGCAGTACTTC | TRBV11-3 | TRBD1 | TRBJ2-7 | .
CASSYRGLYGYTF | TGTGCCAGCAGTTACAGGGGGCTCTATGGCTACACCTTC | TRBV6-5 | TRBD1 | TRBJ1-2 | .
CASHGRANTGELFF | TGTGCCTCACATGGCAGGGCTAACACCGGGGAGCTGTTTTTT | TRBV19 | . | TRBJ2-2 | .
CASSQGLNTGELFF | TGCGCCAGCAGCCAAGGCCTAAACACCGGGGAGCTGTTTTTT | TRBV4-1 | . | TRBJ2-2 | once
CASSPGGPQETQYF | TGTGCCAGCAGTCCAGGGGGCCCTCAAGAGACCCAGTACTTC | TRBV11-3 | TRBD1 | TRBJ2-5 | .
CAIRTRPEPGQSNNQPQHF | TGTGCCATAAGAACTCGCCCCGAGCCGGGACAGAGCAACAATCAGCCCCAGCATTTT | TRBV10-3 | TRBD1 | TRBJ1-5 | .
CASSPLAGSTRGKNIQYF | TGTGCCAGCTCACCCCTAGCGGGAAGCACTAGGGGCAAAAACATTCAGTACTTC | TRBV18 | TRBD2 | TRBJ2-4 | .
CASSPPDRDVGANVLTF | TGCGCCAGCAGTCCGCCTGACCGGGACGTTGGGGCCAACGTCCTGACTTTC | TRBV23-1 | . | TRBJ2-6 | .
CASSPGGRVQETQYF | TGTGCCAGCAGCCCGGGAGGGCGGGTCCAAGAGACCCAGTACTTC | TRBV5-4 | TRBD2 | TRBJ2-5 | .
CASSLGTGGTYEQYF | TGCGCCAGCAGCTTGGGCACAGGGGGAACCTACGAGCAGTACTTC | TRBV5-1 | TRBD1 | TRBJ2-7 | .
CASSFNRQPNTGELFF | TGTGCCAGCAGCTTTAATAGACAGCCCAACACCGGGGAGCTGTTTTTT | TRBV7-2 | . | TRBJ2-2 | .
CASSPSLIQETQYF | TGTGCCAGCAGCCCCTCATTGATCCAAGAGACCCAGTACTTC | TRBV14 | . | TRBJ2-5 | .
CAIGTGGVSNQPQHF | TGTGCCATCGGGACAGGGGGCGTAAGCAATCAGCCCCAGCATTTT | TRBV19 | TRBD1 | TRBJ1-5 | .
CASRPRTSNTDTQYF | TGTGCCAGCAGACCTAGGACATCTAACACAGATACGCAGTATTTT | TRBV5-4 | . | TRBJ2-3 | .
CASSLETGGNQPQHF | TGTGCCAGCAGTCTCGAGACGGGCGGCAATCAGCCCCAGCATTTT | TRBV7-2 | . | TRBJ1-5 | .
CASKVDNSGNTIYF | TGTGCCAGTAAGGTCGACAACTCTGGAAACACCATATATTTT | TRBV19 | . | TRBJ1-3 | few
CASSATEAFF | TGTGCCAGCAGTGCAACTGAAGCTTTCTTT | TRBV2 | . | TRBJ1-1 | .
CASSDNFVEAFF | TGTGCCAGCAGTGATAACTTTGTCGAAGCTTTCTTT | TRBV2 | . | TRBJ1-1 | .
CATSRDPGGGPYEQYF | TGTGCCACCAGCAGAGATCCGGGGGGGGGCCCCTACGAGCAGTACTTC | TRBV15 | TRBD2 | TRBJ2-7 | .
CAWSGTGQLPQHF | TGTGCCTGGAGTGGGACGGGCCAATTGCCCCAGCATTTT | TRBV30 | . | TRBJ1-5 | .
CASSPPGQGLKTQYF | TGTGCCAGCTCACCCCCGGGACAGGGGCTGAAGACCCAGTACTTC | TRBV18 | TRBD1 | TRBJ2-5 | .
CASSVVQAGETQYF | TGTGCCAGCAGCGTAGTTCAAGCGGGGGAGACCCAGTACTTC | TRBV9 | TRBD2 | TRBJ2-5 | .
CSTPGQGNTEAFF | TGCAGTACACCAGGACAGGGCAACACTGAAGCTTTCTTT | TRBV29-1 | TRBD1 | TRBJ1-1 | .
CASSYRDSGNTIYF | TGTGCCAGCAGTTACAGGGACTCTGGAAACACCATATATTTT | TRBV6-6 | . | TRBJ1-3 | .
CSVGPKLRQETQYF | TGCAGCGTCGGCCCCAAACTTAGACAAGAGACCCAGTACTTC | TRBV29-1 | . | TRBJ2-5 | once
CASLAGSTDTQYF | TGTGCTAGCCTAGCGGGAAGTACGGATACGCAGTATTTT | TRBV12-5 | TRBD2 | TRBJ2-3 | .
CAWSVPLEQFF | TGTGCCTGGAGTGTACCTCTTGAGCAGTTCTTC | TRBV30 | . | TRBJ2-1 | .
CASSLAQVYEQYF | TGCGCCAGCAGCTTGGCACAAGTCTACGAGCAGTACTTC | TRBV5-1 | . | TRBJ2-7 | .
CASSFGQGGDTQYF | TGCGCCAGCAGCTTTGGTCAGGGAGGGGATACGCAGTATTTT | TRBV5-1 | TRBD2 | TRBJ2-3 | .
CASSIPGGNQPQHF | TGTGCCAGTAGTATACCCGGGGGGAATCAGCCCCAGCATTTT | TRBV19 | . | TRBJ1-5 | .